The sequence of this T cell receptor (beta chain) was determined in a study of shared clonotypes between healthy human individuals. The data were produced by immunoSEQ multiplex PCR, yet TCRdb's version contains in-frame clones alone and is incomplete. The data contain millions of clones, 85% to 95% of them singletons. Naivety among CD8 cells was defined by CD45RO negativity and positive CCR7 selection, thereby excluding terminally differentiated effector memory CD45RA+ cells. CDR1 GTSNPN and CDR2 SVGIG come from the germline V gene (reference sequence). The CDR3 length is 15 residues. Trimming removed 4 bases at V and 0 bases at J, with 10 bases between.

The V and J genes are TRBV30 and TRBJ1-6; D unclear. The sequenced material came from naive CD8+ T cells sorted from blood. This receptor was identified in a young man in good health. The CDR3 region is CAWTPATSYNSPLHF. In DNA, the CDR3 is TGTGCCTGGACCCCAGCAACCTCCTATAATTCACCCCTCCACTTT.